A selection of T cell receptor beta chains follows, all from one sample in a study of cytomegalovirus exposure and HLA in healthy donors. Data came from immunoSEQ multiplex PCR; TCRdb stores just in-frame clones and leaves some out. Here the sample spans 200,000 or so clones, more than 75% being singletons. Sequencing was carried out using PBMCs. All receptors come from a male donor in good health and CMV-seropositive. Both conserved end residues are part of each CDR3. Fields, in order: clone size, V gene, CDR3 length, J gene, D gene, CDR3 protein, CDR3 DNA. The D gene is left open where the match is weak. Not every row has a clone size; where given, it reads once, few, many or a size class.

abundance: NA; v_gene: TRBV9; len: 15; j_gene: TRBJ2-5; d_gene: TRBD2; CDR3aa: CASSVAPGLEGTQYF; CDR3nt: TGTGCCAGCAGCGTCGCCCCGGGACTAGAAGGGACCCAGTACTTC
abundance: NA; v_gene: TRBV10-3; len: 16; j_gene: TRBJ1-3; d_gene: NA; CDR3aa: CAISEEESRGGSTIYF; CDR3nt: TGTGCCATCAGTGAGGAGGAGTCTCGAGGGGGAAGCACCATATATTTT
abundance: NA; v_gene: TRBV2; len: 14; j_gene: TRBJ2-2; d_gene: TRBD1; CDR3aa: CASKRDRGVGELFF; CDR3nt: TGTGCCAGCAAACGGGACAGGGGTGTCGGGGAGCTGTTTTTT
abundance: once; v_gene: TRBV30; len: 16; j_gene: TRBJ2-3; d_gene: TRBD2; CDR3aa: CAWSVGSGTSTDTQYF; CDR3nt: TGTGCCTGGAGTGTCGGGAGCGGGACTAGCACAGATACGCAGTATTTT
abundance: NA; v_gene: TRBV7-3; len: 13; j_gene: TRBJ2-1; d_gene: NA; CDR3aa: CASSLTRLDEQFF; CDR3nt: TGTGCCAGCAGCTTAACGCGGCTGGATGAGCAGTTCTTC
abundance: few; v_gene: TRBV5-8; len: 16; j_gene: TRBJ2-7; d_gene: TRBD2; CDR3aa: CASSSEGPGGWDEQYF; CDR3nt: TGTGCCAGCAGTTCCGAAGGTCCGGGGGGTTGGGACGAGCAGTACTTC
abundance: NA; v_gene: TRBV5-1; len: 14; j_gene: TRBJ1-2; d_gene: NA; CDR3aa: CASSPDRTFYGYTF; CDR3nt: TGCGCCAGCAGCCCGGACAGAACTTTCTATGGCTACACCTTC
abundance: NA; v_gene: TRBV7-2; len: 14; j_gene: TRBJ2-5; d_gene: TRBD2; CDR3aa: CASSSSGRGETQYF; CDR3nt: TGTGCCAGCAGCTCAAGCGGGAGAGGAGAGACCCAGTACTTC
abundance: NA; v_gene: TRBV28; len: 15; j_gene: TRBJ1-1; d_gene: NA; CDR3aa: CASRPPLGDKTEAFF; CDR3nt: TGTGCCAGCAGACCCCCTTTGGGGGACAAAACTGAAGCTTTCTTT
abundance: NA; v_gene: TRBV4-2; len: 16; j_gene: TRBJ2-7; d_gene: TRBD1; CDR3aa: CASSSGVGQGYNEQYF; CDR3nt: TGTGCCAGCAGCTCGGGCGTGGGACAGGGGTACAACGAGCAGTACTTC
abundance: NA; v_gene: TRBV19; len: 15; j_gene: TRBJ2-3; d_gene: TRBD1; CDR3aa: CASSIYRGQGDTQYF; CDR3nt: TGTGCCAGTAGTATCTACAGGGGGCAGGGAGATACGCAGTATTTT
abundance: NA; v_gene: TRBV5-1; len: 18; j_gene: TRBJ2-3; d_gene: TRBD2; CDR3aa: CASRRTGTSGRASDTQYF; CDR3nt: TGCGCCAGCAGACGCACCGGGACTAGCGGGAGGGCTTCGGATACGCAGTATTTT
abundance: NA; v_gene: TRBV19; len: 16; j_gene: TRBJ2-3; d_gene: TRBD2; CDR3aa: CASSPLLAGSTDTQYF; CDR3nt: TGTGCCAGTAGTCCCCTACTAGCGGGTAGCACAGATACGCAGTATTTT
abundance: NA; v_gene: TRBV6-5; len: 14; j_gene: TRBJ2-1; d_gene: TRBD2; CDR3aa: CASNRAGDYNEQFF; CDR3nt: TGTGCCAGCAATAGAGCGGGAGACTACAATGAGCAGTTCTTC
abundance: NA; v_gene: TRBV7-2; len: 15; j_gene: TRBJ2-1; d_gene: NA; CDR3aa: CASSLAASSYNEQFF; CDR3nt: TGTGCCAGCAGCTTAGCCGCGAGCTCCTACAATGAGCAGTTCTTC
abundance: NA; v_gene: TRBV9; len: 19; j_gene: TRBJ2-1; d_gene: TRBD2; CDR3aa: CASSSQSGVSGRYYNEQFF; CDR3nt: TGTGCCAGCAGCTCCCAGTCCGGGGTTAGCGGGAGATACTACAATGAGCAGTTCTTC
abundance: NA; v_gene: TRBV7-2; len: 13; j_gene: TRBJ2-5; d_gene: NA; CDR3aa: CASSLEGRETQYF; CDR3nt: TGTGCCAGCAGCTTAGAAGGGAGAGAGACCCAGTACTTC
abundance: NA; v_gene: TRBV6-5; len: 13; j_gene: TRBJ1-2; d_gene: TRBD1; CDR3aa: CASRTGQGVGYTF; CDR3nt: TGTGCCAGCAGAACCGGACAGGGGGTTGGCTACACCTTC
abundance: NA; v_gene: TRBV7-3; len: 15; j_gene: TRBJ2-5; d_gene: NA; CDR3aa: CASSLTGDAQETQYF; CDR3nt: TGTGCCAGCAGCTTAACCGGGGATGCCCAAGAGACCCAGTACTTC
abundance: NA; v_gene: TRBV18; len: 15; j_gene: TRBJ2-7; d_gene: TRBD1; CDR3aa: CASSPLADREDEQYF; CDR3nt: TGTGCCAGCTCACCACTCGCGGACAGGGAGGACGAGCAGTACTTC
abundance: NA; v_gene: TRBV28; len: 16; j_gene: TRBJ2-1; d_gene: TRBD2; CDR3aa: CASSSLAGESYNEQFF; CDR3nt: TGTGCCAGCAGTTCCTTAGCGGGAGAATCCTACAATGAGCAGTTCTTC
abundance: NA; v_gene: TRBV7-6; len: 16; j_gene: TRBJ2-7; d_gene: TRBD2; CDR3aa: CASSLVGSGTLYEQYF; CDR3nt: TGTGCCAGCAGCTTAGTCGGGAGCGGGACCCTCTACGAGCAGTACTTC
abundance: NA; v_gene: TRBV9; len: 14; j_gene: TRBJ1-3; d_gene: TRBD1; CDR3aa: CASSRDSSGNTIYF; CDR3nt: TGTGCCAGCAGCAGGGACAGCTCTGGAAACACCATATATTTT
abundance: NA; v_gene: TRBV7-2; len: 14; j_gene: TRBJ2-5; d_gene: NA; CDR3aa: CASSFPPNRETQYF; CDR3nt: TGTGCCAGCAGCTTCCCTCCTAATCGAGAGACCCAGTACTTC
abundance: NA; v_gene: TRBV4-1; len: 15; j_gene: TRBJ1-5; d_gene: NA; CDR3aa: CASSPTGPGSQPQHF; CDR3nt: TGCGCCAGCAGCCCTACCGGCCCCGGGAGCCAGCCCCAGCATTTT
abundance: NA; v_gene: TRBV5-6; len: 15; j_gene: TRBJ1-1; d_gene: TRBD1; CDR3aa: CASSPGGTANTEAFF; CDR3nt: TGTGCCAGCAGCCCGGGGGGGACAGCCAACACTGAAGCTTTCTTT
abundance: few; v_gene: TRBV10-3; len: 16; j_gene: TRBJ2-1; d_gene: NA; CDR3aa: CAIRKTGLVAYNEQFF; CDR3nt: TGTGCCATCAGGAAGACAGGACTCGTAGCCTACAATGAGCAGTTCTTC
abundance: NA; v_gene: TRBV6-1; len: 15; j_gene: TRBJ1-2; d_gene: NA; CDR3aa: CASIQGFENSYGYTF; CDR3nt: TGCGCCAGCATCCAGGGTTTCGAGAATAGTTATGGCTACACCTTC
abundance: NA; v_gene: TRBV4-1; len: 17; j_gene: TRBJ1-6; d_gene: NA; CDR3aa: CASSQDEPRSYNSPLHF; CDR3nt: TGCGCCAGCAGCCAAGATGAGCCACGCTCCTATAATTCACCCCTCCACTTT